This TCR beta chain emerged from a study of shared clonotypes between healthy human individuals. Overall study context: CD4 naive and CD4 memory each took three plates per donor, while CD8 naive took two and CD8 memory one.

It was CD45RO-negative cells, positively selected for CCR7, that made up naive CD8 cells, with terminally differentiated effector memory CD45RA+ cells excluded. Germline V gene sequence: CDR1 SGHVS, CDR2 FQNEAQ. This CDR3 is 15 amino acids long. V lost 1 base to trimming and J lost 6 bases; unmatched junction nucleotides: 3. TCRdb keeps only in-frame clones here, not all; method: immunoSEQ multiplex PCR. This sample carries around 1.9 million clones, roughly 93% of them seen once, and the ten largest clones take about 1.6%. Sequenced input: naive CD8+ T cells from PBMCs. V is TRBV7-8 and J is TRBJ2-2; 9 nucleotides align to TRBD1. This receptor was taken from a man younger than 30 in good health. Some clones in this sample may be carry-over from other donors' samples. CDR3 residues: CASSLDWTGAGELFF. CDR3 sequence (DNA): TGTGCCAGCAGCTTAGATTGGACAGGGGCCGGGGAGCTGTTTTTT.